What follows are 15 T cell receptor beta chains derived from one specimen sequenced in a study of blood T cell repertoires in COVID-19. Profiled with immunoSEQ multiplex PCR; TCRdb holds only in-frame clones, not every one. The table records about 220,000 clones, about 82% of them present only once. The sequencing input was peripheral blood. These receptors all come from an older woman with COVID-19, enrolled during active disease.

This chain connects TRBV5-4 to TRBJ2-2, with TRBD2 matching over 7 bases. V gave up 4 bases and J gave up 5 bases; unmatched junction bases: 11. The CDR3 runs to 16 residues. Germline V lookup: CDR1 SGHNT, CDR2 YYREEE (reference sequence). DNA for the CDR3: TGTGCCAGCAGCGTCTCGGGGGGAAGGGATACCGGGGAGCTGTTTTTT. Its protein product is CASSVSGGRDTGELFF. Combining the CDR3 with reference TRBV5-4 and TRBJ2-2 gives the whole variable domain ETGVTQSPTHLIKTRGQQVTLRCSSQSGHNTVSWYQQALGQGPQFIFQYYREEENGRGNFPPRFSGLQFPNYSSELNVNALELDDSALYLCASSVSGGRDTGELFFGEGSRLTVL.

Concerning this clone: Its ends do not fully match the called genes, so a read error is possible. DNA of the CDR3: TGTGCCAGCAGTTTATCTTCTGGGCAAAAGAATGGAAAACTGTTTTTT. Protein product: CASSLSSGQKNGKLFF. The chain employs TRBV27 and TRBJ1-4; unclear D gene. The CDR3 consists of 16 residues. Germline CDR1 and CDR2: MNHEY and SMNVEV (reference sequence).

This clone was seen more than once but under ten times. The J gene is TRBJ1-3, the V gene TRBV4-1; D gene unclear. The CDR3 runs 13 residues. V lost 3 bases and J 2 bases, leaving 5 bases between the germline ends. CDR1 and CDR2 from the germline V gene are MGHRA and YSYEKL. CDR3 protein: CASSQAAGNTIYF. The CDR3 DNA is TGCGCCAGCAGCCAGGCAGCTGGAAACACCATATATTTT.

This chain connects TRBV4-2 to TRBJ2-2, with 8 bases matching TRBD2. The CDR3 spans 16 residues. Trimming took 4 bases from V and 5 from J; bases not matched to a gene: 9. Germline-derived CDR1 and CDR2 are LGHNA and YNFKEQ. The CDR3 is CASSPPNGRGTGELFF. For the CDR3, the DNA is TGTGCCAGCAGCCCCCCCAACGGGAGGGGGACCGGGGAGCTGTTTTTT.

The V and J genes are TRBV4-1 and TRBJ2-3; unclear D gene. Germline V gene sequence: CDR1 MGHRA, CDR2 YSYEKL. The CDR3 is 14 residues long. Trimming stripped 3 bases from V and 5 bases from J, with 12 bases between. CDR3 DNA sequence: TGCGCCAGCAGCCATCAGGTCCGGATAGATACGCAGTATTTT. It yields the protein CASSHQVRIDTQYF.

The chain has TRBV3-1 (or the pseudogene TRBV3-2) and TRBJ2-5; TRBD2 matches 10 bases. J lost 2 bases, V lost 4 bases, and 13 bases had no gene match. Germline-derived CDR1 and CDR2 are LGHDT and YNNKEL (reference sequence). The CDR3 is 18 amino acids. The DNA of the CDR3 is TGTGCCAGCAGCCTCAACAACGGGCTAGCGGGGGTGCAAGAGACCCAGTACTTC. Translation: CASSLNNGLAGVQETQYF.

The J gene is TRBJ2-6, the V gene TRBV27, with D unresolved. The CDR3 runs to 14 residues. CDR1 and CDR2 from the germline V gene are MNHEY and SMNVEV (reference sequence). Trimming removed 5 bases from V and 0 bases from J, with 5 bases in between. CDR3 region: CASSHGSGANVLTF. CDR3 nucleotide sequence: TGTGCCAGCAGTCACGGCTCTGGGGCCAACGTCCTGACTTTC. The full variable domain, with the rest looked up from reference TRBV27 and TRBJ2-6, is EAQVTQNPRYLITVTGKKLTVTCSQNMNHEYMSWYRQDPGLGLRQIYYSMNVEVTDKGDVPEGYKVSRKEKRNFPLILESPSPNQTSLYFCASSHGSGANVLTFGAGSRLTVL.

This chain joins TRBV4-3 and TRBJ2-5; 13 positions agree with TRBD2. The germline gives CDR1 LGHNA, CDR2 YSLEER. V lost 4 bases and J lost 0; bases outside the gene matches: 2. The CDR3 runs to 16 residues. The CDR3 spells CASSPGTSGNQETQYF. Here the CDR3 DNA reads TGCGCCAGCAGCCCGGGGACTAGCGGGAACCAAGAGACCCAGTACTTC.

This chain joins TRBV21-1 and TRBJ2-1; the DNA was not used to check the table's D call, TRBD1. TRBV21-1 is noted as a pseudogene. The CDR3 totals 15 residues. CDR3 protein: CASSSPDRGGMGQFF. The CDR3 DNA reads as TGTGCCAGCAGCAGCCCGGACAGGGGGGGAATGGGGCAGTTCTTC.

This chain joins TRBV4-2 and TRBJ2-5; TRBD2 aligns across 14 bases. The junction had 8 bases not matched to a gene; V was cut back by 0 bases and J by 5 bases. Germline V gene data show CDR1 as LGHNA and CDR2 as YNFKEQ. The CDR3 covers 18 residues. DNA for the CDR3: TGTGCCAGCAGCCAAGATGGGACTAGCGGGAGTCGGGTGGAGACCCAGTACTTC. As protein: CASSQDGTSGSRVETQYF.

This chain connects TRBV19 to TRBJ1-1; D uncertain. CDR3 length: 11 amino acids. Germline values: CDR1 LNHDA, CDR2 SQIVND (reference sequence). V lost 4 bases and J lost 8, with 8 bases in between. CDR3 protein: CASSTPLEAFF. The CDR3 DNA reads as TGTGCCAGTAGTACCCCCTTAGAAGCTTTCTTT. The variable domain in full, with the rest retrieved from reference TRBV19 and TRBJ1-1, is DGGITQSPKYLFRKEGQNVTLSCEQNLNHDAMYWYRQDPGQGLRLIYYSQIVNDFQKGDIAEGYSVSREKKESFPLTVTSAQKNPTAFYLCASSTPLEAFFGQGTRLTVV.

CDR3 amino acids: CASSLEARSSTDTQYF. The CDR3 coding sequence is TGCGCCAGCAGCTTGGAAGCTCGTTCTAGCACAGATACGCAGTATTTT. The chain combines TRBV5-1 with TRBJ2-3; D gene unclear. The CDR3 consists of 16 residues. V lost 0 bases and J 0 bases, leaving 11 bases between the germline ends. The germline V gene encodes CDR1 SGHRS and CDR2 YFSETQ.

This clone was recorded a few times. This chain links TRBV4-1 with TRBJ2-2, with D perhaps matching TRBD1 (6 bases). The germline gives CDR1 MGHRA, CDR2 YSYEKL. This CDR3 comprises 16 residues. Trimming stripped 1 base from V and 5 bases from J, with 14 bases between. The CDR3 here is CASSQALTGSTGELFF. The CDR3 DNA follows: TGCGCCAGCAGCCAAGCTCTTACAGGGAGTACCGGGGAGCTGTTTTTT.

The chain links TRBV5-4 to TRBJ1-2; 9 nucleotides align to TRBD1. CDR3 length: 15 amino acids. The V gene's germline CDR1 is SGHNT and CDR2 YYREEE (reference sequence). Trimming took 1 base from V and 7 from J; bases not matched to a gene: 8. This CDR3 reads CASSLITATGGGYTF. As DNA, the CDR3 is TGTGCCAGCAGCTTGATAACAGCGACAGGGGGTGGCTACACCTTC.

The V gene is TRBV30, the J gene TRBJ1-2; D may be TRBD1 (5 bases). Germline V CDR1 and CDR2: GTSNPN, SVGIG (reference sequence). The CDR3 runs 12 residues. Trimming pared 3 bases from V and 8 bases from J, leaving 13 bases between. The CDR3, as DNA: TGTGCCTGGAGAATCCAGGGAGGCGGCTACACCTTC. Residues: CAWRIQGGGYTF.